One TCR beta chain is described in this entry. An end of the junction differs from the germline gene, which may be a read error. TCR libraries were built in bulk with a published protocol and specific TCR primers. TCRdb re-derived calls from the PCR reads in MiXCR, one entry per CDR3 protein. Of about 500,000 distinct CDR3 sequences in the sample, about 21% were seen once. This sample is part of a study of molecular identifiers for immune sequencing clone quantification. Whole-study context: For replicates, RNA isolated from approximately 22,000 or 94,000 naive CD8 cells was divided into five portions, of which four were sequenced.

Using a CD8+CD4-CCR7+CD45RA+ phenotype, naive CD8 T cells were sorted. There are 15 residues in the CDR3. The V gene's germline CDR1 is MNHEY and CDR2 SVGEGT. This chain links TRBV6-2 or TRBV6-3 with TRBJ1-5; 8 nucleotides agree with TRBD1. Sequencing was carried out using naive CD8+ T cells from blood, with Jurkat cell RNA spiked in. The subset denotes: FACS-sorted CD8+CD4-CCR7+CD45RA+ naive T cells. The clonotype originates from a human donor in good health. Some libraries in this study had Jurkat cell RNA spiked in. The CDR3 reads CARSYSGTGVQPQHF. Written as DNA, the CDR3 is TGTGCCCGCAGTTACTCTGGGACAGGCGTTCAGCCCCAGCATTTT.